This entry lists 26 T cell receptor beta chains sequenced from one sample in a study of blood T cell repertoires in COVID-19 (dated by TCRdb to the early 2020s). The library came from the immunoSEQ multiplex PCR assay. TCRdb obtained this table from immuneACCESS and retained in-frame rearrangements with V and J assigned. These tables miss some clones; where compared with another copy, unresolved V genes account for less than half of the shortfall, and the remainder is unexplained. The sample includes 90,000 to 120,000 clones, with 75% to 95% observed a single time. Roughly 1.2% of the sample lies in the top ten. Specimen: peripheral blood. The receptors were sampled from a woman in her twenties or thirties with acute or convalescent COVID-19.

The chain couples TRBV5-4 to TRBJ1-2; TRBD1 aligns across 7 bases. The CDR3 has 15 residues. The V gene end was trimmed by 4 bases and the J gene end by 3 bases; junction bases not matched to a gene: 9. The germline gives CDR1 SGHNT, CDR2 YYREEE (reference sequence). CDR3 amino acids: CASSSRDSFYYGYTF. CDR3 nucleotides: TGTGCCAGCAGCAGTCGGGACAGCTTTTACTATGGCTACACCTTC.

This clone came up a few times. V is TRBV5-1 and J is TRBJ1-2, with a weak D call TRBD1 (6 bases). There are 15 residues in the CDR3. With 5 bases removed from V and 6 bases from J, the gap between germline ends came to 20 bases. Germline V lookup: CDR1 SGHRS, CDR2 YFSETQ. CDR3 protein: CASREHGGGGHGYTF. The CDR3 nucleotides read TGCGCCAGCAGGGAGCATGGGGGAGGGGGTCATGGCTACACCTTC.

V gene TRBV19 combines with J gene TRBJ2-7; 7 bases line up with TRBD2. V was pared by 3 bases and J by 6 bases, with 8 bases of the junction left unmatched. The CDR3 loop spans 14 amino acids. Germline V lookup: CDR1 LNHDA, CDR2 SQIVND (reference sequence). In nucleotides, the CDR3 is TGTGCCAGTAGTATGGGGAGGGGTCGAGGCGAGCAGTACTTC. Protein product: CASSMGRGRGEQYF.

V is TRBV5-1 and J is TRBJ2-3; D gene unclear. V was pared by 3 bases and J by 4 bases, with 18 bases between. Germline loops: CDR1 SGHRS, CDR2 YFSETQ. This CDR3 spans 16 amino acids. CDR3 in DNA: TGCGCCAGCAGCTCCACGTACGGGTCACTACCAGATACGCAGTATTTT. It is translated as CASSSTYGSLPDTQYF. The full variable domain, with the rest looked up from reference TRBV5-1 and TRBJ2-3, is KAGVTQTPRYLIKTRGQQVTLSCSPISGHRSVSWYQQTPGQGLQFLFEYFSETQRNKGNFPGRFSGRQFSNSRSEMNVSTLELGDSALYLCASSSTYGSLPDTQYFGPGTRLTVL.

This sequence joins TRBV18 and TRBJ2-3, with 9 bases fitting TRBD2. From germline, CDR1 is KGHSH and CDR2 LQKENI. With 3 bases clipped from V and 6 bases from J, the junction kept 13 bases outside the gene matches. The CDR3 extends over 17 amino acids. This CDR3 reads CASSPLTSGYTADTQYF. Here the CDR3 DNA reads TGTGCCAGCTCACCCCTGACTAGCGGCTATACAGCGGATACGCAGTATTTT.

The count of this clone is one. V is TRBV23-1 and J is TRBJ1-5; 8 bases line up with TRBD1. TRBV23-1 is an open reading frame whose function is uncertain. V shed 5 bases and J 5 bases; nucleotides not matched to a gene: 11. CDR3 size: 16 residues. The CDR3 bases are TGCGCCAGCAGTATTTACGGGGCAGGGGGCGATCAGCCCCAGCATTTT. It specifies CASSIYGAGGDQPQHF.

The rearrangement joins TRBV4-3 to TRBJ1-2, with unresolved D. Trimming stripped 4 bases from V and 8 bases from J, with 14 bases between. Per the germline V gene, CDR1 is LGHNA and CDR2 is YSLEER. The CDR3 has 13 amino acids. The CDR3 coding sequence is TGCGCCAGCAGCCTCGAGGGCGGTGGGGGCTACACCTTC. Its protein is CASSLEGGGGYTF.

DNA for the CDR3: TGTGCCATCAGTGATAGCGGGGGGGGGAACAATGAGCAGTTCTTC. This sequence encodes CAISDSGGGNNEQFF. The chain is built from TRBV10-3 and TRBJ2-1, with TRBD2 identical over 11 bases. V dropped 3 bases and J dropped 5; count of bases not matched to a gene: 3. From germline, CDR1 is ENHRY and CDR2 SYGVKD. This CDR3 is built from 15 residues.

The chain combines TRBV4-3 with TRBJ1-1; 9 bases line up with TRBD1. The CDR3 consists of 19 residues. Per germline, CDR1 LGHNA and CDR2 YSLEER. V shed 4 bases and J 3 bases; nucleotides not matched to a gene: 18. CDR3 in DNA: TGCGCCAGCAGCCTCACACTACACCGGGACAGGGAAGGGTACACTGAAGCTTTCTTT. Translated, it gives CASSLTLHRDREGYTEAFF.

This rearrangement joins TRBV21-1 to TRBJ1-5. TRBV21-1 is a pseudogene segment. The CDR3 is 12 residues long. CDR3 region: CARRGGNQPQHF. The CDR3 nucleotides read TGTGCCAGGAGGGGAGGGAATCAGCCCCAGCATTTT.

V is TRBV6-6 and J is TRBJ2-7; 11 bases align to TRBD2. V trimming: 4 bases; J trimming: 3 bases; junction bases outside the gene matches: 5. The germline CDR1 and CDR2 sequences are MNHNY and SVGAGI (reference sequence). This CDR3 has 15 residues. The CDR3 protein is CASSSGLAEYYEQYF. The CDR3 DNA sequence: TGTGCCAGCAGTTCGGGACTAGCGGAATACTACGAGCAGTACTTC.

V gene TRBV19 combines with J gene TRBJ2-1; a possible D gene is TRBD2 (5 bases). With 9 bases removed from V and 0 bases from J, the gap between germline ends came to 9 bases. The germline V gene has CDR1 LNHDA and CDR2 SQIVND (reference sequence). This CDR3 has 13 residues. The CDR3 sequence is CASGLHSYNEQFF. DNA of the CDR3: TGTGCCAGCGGACTCCACTCCTACAATGAGCAGTTCTTC.

The J gene is TRBJ1-3, the V gene TRBV29-1; D is uncertain. The germline V gene encodes CDR1 SQVTM and CDR2 ANQGSEA. V was cut by 7 bases and J by 0 bases, with 13 bases left in between. The CDR3 contains 14 residues. CDR3 DNA: TGCAGCGCGAGTCTACAGAGCTCTGGAAACACCATATATTTT. Its translation is CSASLQSSGNTIYF.

This sequence joins TRBV6-5 and TRBJ2-7, with TRBD1 as a possible D gene (5 bases). CDR1 is MNHEY, CDR2 SVGAGI, per germline. The V end was cut by 0 bases, the J end by 6 bases, with 12 bases between. The CDR3 runs 14 residues. DNA of the CDR3: TGTGCCAGCAGTTACTCTCCACAGGTCGGCGAGCAGTACTTC. Translating it yields CASSYSPQVGEQYF.

CDR3 residues: CASSGQGSYEQYF. CDR3 coding DNA: TGTGCCAGCTCCGGACAGGGAAGCTACGAGCAGTACTTC. The V call is TRBV12-3 or TRBV12-4, the J call TRBJ2-7; 8 positions agree with TRBD1. Unmatched junction bases numbered 6, after V lost 8 bases and J lost 3 bases. The CDR3 length is 13 residues.

V and J are TRBV5-1 and TRBJ1-1, with 8 nucleotides matching TRBD1. This CDR3 has 14 residues. Germline values: CDR1 SGHRS, CDR2 YFSETQ. V dropped 4 bases and J dropped 1; count of bases not matched to a gene: 3. The CDR3 spells CASSATGANTEAFF. The CDR3, as DNA: TGCGCCAGCAGCGCGACAGGGGCGAACACTGAAGCTTTCTTT.

V is TRBV28 and J is TRBJ2-3; a weak D match, TRBD2 (6 bases). V lost 8 bases and J 3 bases, leaving 18 bases between the germline ends. The germline V gene encodes CDR1 MDHEN and CDR2 SYDVKM. CDR3 length: 15 amino acids. CDR3 in DNA: TGTGCCAGCCTAGGGAGGAGGGCCTGGACAGATACGCAGTATTTT. Protein: CASLGRRAWTDTQYF.

The chain employs TRBV14 and TRBJ1-4; 7 nucleotides agree with TRBD1. This CDR3 is built from 17 residues. J was trimmed by 3 bases and V by 4 bases; bases with no gene match: 11. CDR1 and CDR2 (germline): SGHDN, FVKESK. CDR3 protein: CASSPLGTGASNEKLFF. The DNA for the CDR3 is TGTGCCAGCAGCCCCCTCGGCACAGGGGCCTCTAATGAAAAACTGTTTTTT.

This chain links TRBV5-6 with TRBJ1-2; 9 positions match TRBD1. V shed 1 base, J shed 8 bases, and the junction held 18 bases outside the gene matches. This CDR3 has 18 amino acids. From germline, CDR1 is SGHDT and CDR2 YYEEEE. CDR3 sequence: CASSLSPYPGQGKSGYTF. The CDR3 nucleotides are TGTGCCAGCAGCTTGTCCCCGTATCCGGGACAGGGTAAGAGCGGCTACACCTTC. Variable domain in full (rest from reference TRBV5-6 and TRBJ1-2): DAGVTQSPTHLIKTRGQQVTLRCSPKSGHDTVSWYQQALGQGPQFIFQYYEEEERQRGNFPDRFSGHQFPNYSSELNVNALLLGDSALYLCASSLSPYPGQGKSGYTFGSGTRLTVV.

The rearrangement links TRBV6-5 to TRBJ2-3; 7 nucleotides align to TRBD1. Per the germline V gene, CDR1 is MNHEY and CDR2 is SVGAGI. The CDR3 consists of 15 residues. V shed 5 bases and J 2 bases; nucleotides not matched to a gene: 7. The CDR3 nucleotides are TGTGCCAGCAGTCTACTGGGACAGAACACAGATACGCAGTATTTT. Translated: CASSLLGQNTDTQYF.

As DNA, the CDR3 is TGCAGCGTTGAAGCCGGGACAGCAGCCCATGGCTACACCTTC. Translation: CSVEAGTAAHGYTF. This chain connects TRBV29-1 to TRBJ1-2; 7 bases align to TRBD1. CDR3 length: 14 residues. Unmatched junction bases numbered 8, after V lost 1 base and J lost 6 bases. Germline-derived CDR1 and CDR2 are SQVTM and ANQGSEA.

The rearrangement joins TRBV2 to TRBJ1-2, with D perhaps TRBD1 (5 bases). This CDR3 has 14 residues. The V end lost 4 bases, the J end lost 0 bases, and 9 bases lay between the germline ends. Germline lookup yields CDR1 SNHLY and CDR2 FYNNEI. The DNA of the CDR3 is TGTGCCAGCAGTGCCAGGGTGGCTAACTATGGCTACACCTTC. As protein: CASSARVANYGYTF.

There are a few counts of this clone. V gene TRBV7-2 combines with J gene TRBJ1-2; tentatively, D is TRBD1 (5 bases). Germline V lookup: CDR1 SGHTA, CDR2 FQGNSA. The ends were cut back, 4 bases at V and 2 bases at J, with 8 bases in the middle. The CDR3 contains 13 residues. The CDR3 nucleotides are TGTGCCAGCAGCTCCCGGACAAACTATGGCTACACCTTC. Protein: CASSSRTNYGYTF.

The chain is built from TRBV5-4 and TRBJ2-3; 8 nucleotides agree with TRBD2. V lost 0 bases, J lost 0 bases, and 9 bases stayed unmatched. CDR1 and CDR2 from the germline V gene are SGHNT and YYREEE (reference sequence). The CDR3 consists of 18 residues. The CDR3 coding sequence is TGTGCCAGCAGCTTGGGGCCGGGGGGGCCGTCAAGCACAGATACGCAGTATTTT. This encodes CASSLGPGGPSSTDTQYF.

The rearrangement links TRBV5-4 to TRBJ2-6; D unclear. The CDR3 loop spans 17 amino acids. Germline-derived CDR1 and CDR2 are SGHNT and YYREEE (reference sequence). V gave up 4 bases and J gave up 0 bases, with 14 bases separating them. The CDR3, as DNA: TGTGCCAGCAGCCTGTTGCAGGTTAACTCTGGGGCCAACGTCCTGACTTTC. Protein: CASSLLQVNSGANVLTF.

Only one count was recorded for this clone. The rearrangement links TRBV29-1 to TRBJ2-3; TRBD2 agrees at 9 bases. Trimming took 7 bases from V and 0 from J; bases not matched to a gene: 2. The CDR3 runs 13 residues. Germline values: CDR1 SQVTM, CDR2 ANQGSEA. CDR3 nucleotide sequence: TGCAGCGCCCTAGCGGGGAGCACAGATACGCAGTATTTT. It translates to CSALAGSTDTQYF.